The 2 T cell receptor beta chains below were found in one sample sequenced in a study of T cell clonality in common variable immunodeficiency. Repertoires were generated with immunoSEQ multiplex PCR, while TCRdb's copy carries only in-frame clones and drops some. This set yields over 35,000 clones and no singletons; the top ten hold about 9.9%. Sample: peripheral blood mononuclear cells. Receptor source: a person aged 18 to 70 in good health.

This clone came up many times. The CDR3 extends 3 residues past the end of the read, so its final part is completed from the germline J gene. V gene TRBV10-3 combines with J gene TRBJ2-2, with 14 bases matching TRBD2. Losses at the gene ends were 2 bases for V and 7 bases for J; bases not matched to a gene: 9. Germline V gene sequence: CDR1 ENHRY, CDR2 SYGVKD. CDR3 length: 18 amino acids. The CDR3 DNA, read in part, is TGTGCCATCAGTGAGCGCCTCGGGACTAGCGGGAGTTACGGGGAG. Translation gives CAISERLGTSGSYGE. The whole CDR3 is CAISERLGTSGSYGELFF.

This clone has a count of ten or more. The read terminates 3 residues before the CDR3 end, so the remaining end is supplied by the germline J gene. The rearrangement links TRBV5-1 to TRBJ2-3, with D possibly being TRBD1 (6 bases). The germline V gene has CDR1 SGHRS and CDR2 YFSETQ. This CDR3 region has 14 residues. The V and J ends lost 2 bases and 6 bases respectively, with 13 bases between them. CDR3: CASSFYQGYDTQYF. The CDR3 bases that were read are TGCGCCAGCAGCTTCTACCAGGGGTACGATACG.